Sequencing of this T cell receptor (beta chain) was carried out in a study of cytomegalovirus exposure and HLA in healthy donors. PCR was performed using 60 Vbeta and 13 Jbeta primers. Generated by immunoSEQ multiplex PCR, the TCRdb table keeps only in-frame clones and is missing some. The sample includes about 62,000 clones, 65% to 75% seen only once; the top ten take approximately 5%. The sequenced material came from PBMCs. This clonotype originated in a woman aged 25 to 39 in good health and CMV-seronegative.

The CDR3 protein is CASSPTSLEQFF. The CDR3 DNA is TGTGCCAGCTCACCAACTAGCCTAGAGCAGTTCTTC. The chain is built from TRBV18 and TRBJ2-1, with D possibly being TRBD2 (6 bases). The germline V gene has CDR1 KGHSH and CDR2 LQKENI. There are 12 residues in the CDR3. The germline V and J ends were trimmed by 2 bases and 10 bases, with 9 bases remaining between them.